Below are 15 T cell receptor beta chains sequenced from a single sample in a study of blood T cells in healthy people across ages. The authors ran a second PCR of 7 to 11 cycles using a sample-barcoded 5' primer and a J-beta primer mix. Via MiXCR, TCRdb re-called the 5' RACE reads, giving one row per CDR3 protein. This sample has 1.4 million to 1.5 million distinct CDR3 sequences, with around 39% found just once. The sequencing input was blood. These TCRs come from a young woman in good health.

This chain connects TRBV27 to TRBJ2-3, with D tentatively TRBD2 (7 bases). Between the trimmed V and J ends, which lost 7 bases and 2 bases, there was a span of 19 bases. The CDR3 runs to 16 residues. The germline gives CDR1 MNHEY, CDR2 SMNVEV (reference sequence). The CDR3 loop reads CASTIGGDFPTDTQYF. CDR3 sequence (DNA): TGTGCCAGCACCATAGGGGGGGACTTCCCCACAGATACGCAGTATTTT.

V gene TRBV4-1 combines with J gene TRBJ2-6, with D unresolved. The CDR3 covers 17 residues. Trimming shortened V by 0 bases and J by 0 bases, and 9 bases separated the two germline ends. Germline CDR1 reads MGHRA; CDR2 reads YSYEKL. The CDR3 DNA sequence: TGCGCCAGCAGCCAAGACGCGGTTAGCTCTGGGGCCAACGTCCTGACTTTC. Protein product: CASSQDAVSSGANVLTF.

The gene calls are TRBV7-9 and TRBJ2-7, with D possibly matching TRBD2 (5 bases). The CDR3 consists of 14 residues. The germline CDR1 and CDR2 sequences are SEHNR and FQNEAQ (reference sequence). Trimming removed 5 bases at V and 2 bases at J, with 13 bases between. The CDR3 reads CASSTDSTPYEQYF. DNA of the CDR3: TGTGCCAGCAGCACGGACTCGACCCCCTACGAGCAGTACTTC.

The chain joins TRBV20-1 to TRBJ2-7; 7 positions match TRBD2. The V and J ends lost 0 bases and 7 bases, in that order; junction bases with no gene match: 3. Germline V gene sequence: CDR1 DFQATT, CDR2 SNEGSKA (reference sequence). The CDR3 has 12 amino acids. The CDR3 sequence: CSARDVGREQYF. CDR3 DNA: TGCAGTGCTAGAGATGTCGGGAGGGAGCAGTACTTC.

The CDR3 DNA is TGTGCCAGCAGCTCAGAGGGACTAGGGGGCACCTACGAGCAGTACTTC. Residues: CASSSEGLGGTYEQYF. This chain connects TRBV7-8 to TRBJ2-7, with TRBD2 as a possible D gene (8 bases). Germline CDR1 is SGHVS and CDR2 is FQNEAQ. There are 16 residues in the CDR3. Trimming left V 4 bases short and J 2 bases short, with 18 bases between.

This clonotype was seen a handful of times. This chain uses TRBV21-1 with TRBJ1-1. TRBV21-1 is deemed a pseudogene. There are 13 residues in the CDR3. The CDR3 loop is CASSNKEVPRAFF. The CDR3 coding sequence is TGTGCCAGCAGCAATAAGGAAGTACCGAGAGCTTTCTTT.

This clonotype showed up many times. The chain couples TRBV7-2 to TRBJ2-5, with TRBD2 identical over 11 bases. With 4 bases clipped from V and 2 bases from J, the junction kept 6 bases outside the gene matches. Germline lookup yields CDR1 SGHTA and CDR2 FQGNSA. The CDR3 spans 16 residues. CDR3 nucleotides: TGTGCCAGCAGCTCCTACGGGACTAGCGGACAAGAGACCCAGTACTTC. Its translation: CASSSYGTSGQETQYF.

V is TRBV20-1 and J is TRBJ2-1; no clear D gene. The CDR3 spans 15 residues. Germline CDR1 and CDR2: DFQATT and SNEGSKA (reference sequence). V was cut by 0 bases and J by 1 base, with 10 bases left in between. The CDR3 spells CSARDQGISYNEQFF. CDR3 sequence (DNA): TGCAGTGCTAGAGACCAAGGGATTTCCTACAATGAGCAGTTCTTC.

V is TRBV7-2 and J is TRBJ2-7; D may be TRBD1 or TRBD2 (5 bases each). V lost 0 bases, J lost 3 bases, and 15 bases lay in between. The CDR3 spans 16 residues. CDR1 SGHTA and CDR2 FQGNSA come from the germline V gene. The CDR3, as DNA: TGTGCCAGCAGCTTAGCGTCGGCTCAGAGGGGCTACGAGCAGTACTTC. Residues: CASSLASAQRGYEQYF.

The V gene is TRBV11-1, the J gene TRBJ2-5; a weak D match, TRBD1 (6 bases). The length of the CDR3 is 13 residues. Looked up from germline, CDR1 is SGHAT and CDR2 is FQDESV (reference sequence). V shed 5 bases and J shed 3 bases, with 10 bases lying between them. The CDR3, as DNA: TGTGCCAGCAGCCGGACAGCCAAAGAGACCCAGTACTTC. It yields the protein CASSRTAKETQYF.

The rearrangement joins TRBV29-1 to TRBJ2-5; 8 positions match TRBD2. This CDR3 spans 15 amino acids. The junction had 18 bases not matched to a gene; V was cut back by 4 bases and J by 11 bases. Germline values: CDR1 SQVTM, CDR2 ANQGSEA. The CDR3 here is CSVGELAARYNEQYF. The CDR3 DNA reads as TGCAGCGTTGGGGAACTAGCGGCCCGGTACAATGAGCAGTACTTC.

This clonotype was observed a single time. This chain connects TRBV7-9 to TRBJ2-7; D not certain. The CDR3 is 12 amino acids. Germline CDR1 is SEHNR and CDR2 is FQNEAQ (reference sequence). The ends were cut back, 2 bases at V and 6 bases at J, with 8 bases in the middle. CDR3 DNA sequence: TGTGCCAGCAGCTTAACGGAGTGCGAGCAGTACTTC. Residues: CASSLTECEQYF. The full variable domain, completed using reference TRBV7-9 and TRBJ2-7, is DTGVSQNPRHKITKRGQNVTFRCDPISEHNRLYWYRQTLGQGPEFLTYFQNEAQLEKSRLLSDRFSAERPKGSFSTLEIQRTEQGDSAMYLCASSLTECEQYFGPGTRLTVT.

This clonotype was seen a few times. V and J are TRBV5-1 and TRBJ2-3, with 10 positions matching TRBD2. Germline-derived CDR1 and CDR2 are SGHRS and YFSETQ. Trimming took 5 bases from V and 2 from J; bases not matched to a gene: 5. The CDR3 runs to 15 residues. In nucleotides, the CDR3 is TGCGCCAGCAGACCACTAGCGGGGAACACAGATACGCAGTATTTT. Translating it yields CASRPLAGNTDTQYF.

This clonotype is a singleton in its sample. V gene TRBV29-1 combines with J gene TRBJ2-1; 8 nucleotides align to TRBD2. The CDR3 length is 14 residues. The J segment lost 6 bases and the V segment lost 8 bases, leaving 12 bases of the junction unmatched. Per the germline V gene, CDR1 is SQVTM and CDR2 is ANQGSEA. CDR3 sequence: CSSRGGSLGNEQFF. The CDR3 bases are TGCAGCTCTCGGGGGGGCTCCTTGGGCAATGAGCAGTTCTTC.

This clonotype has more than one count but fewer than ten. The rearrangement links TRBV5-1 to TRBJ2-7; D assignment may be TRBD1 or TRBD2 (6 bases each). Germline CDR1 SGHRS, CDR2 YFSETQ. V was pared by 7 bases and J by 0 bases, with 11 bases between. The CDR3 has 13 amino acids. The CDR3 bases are TGCGCCAGCCAAAGGGGGGACTCCTACGAGCAGTACTTC. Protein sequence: CASQRGDSYEQYF.